Listed below are T cell receptor beta chains from one sample, sequenced in a study of cytomegalovirus exposure and HLA in healthy donors. Generated by immunoSEQ multiplex PCR, the TCRdb table keeps only in-frame clones and is missing some. The table includes some 140,000 clones, around nine tenths detected once. Material for sequencing was PBMCs. The receptors shown here come from a woman aged 25 to 45 in good health and CMV-seronegative. Each CDR3 is given with its conserved first and last residue. Fields, in order: V gene, J gene, CDR3 protein.

v_call: TRBV19
j_call: TRBJ1-1
cdr3_aa: CASTEQGGAFF

v_call: TRBV7-9
j_call: TRBJ1-2
cdr3_aa: CSSSSATGALVYGYTF

v_call: TRBV5-4
j_call: TRBJ2-3
cdr3_aa: CASSLAGGGPADTQYF

v_call: TRBV5-8
j_call: TRBJ2-2
cdr3_aa: CASSYGGTSGSVTGELFF

v_call: TRBV9
j_call: TRBJ1-2
cdr3_aa: CASSRQQSGGYTF

v_call: TRBV4-1
j_call: TRBJ2-1
cdr3_aa: CASSRIGGTASGNEQFF

v_call: TRBV29-1
j_call: NA
cdr3_aa: CSVKEGAYEQYF

v_call: TRBV6-6
j_call: TRBJ2-1
cdr3_aa: CASRNRLAGGGNEQFF

v_call: TRBV18
j_call: TRBJ2-7
cdr3_aa: CASSPSDRWTYEQYF

v_call: TRBV7-7
j_call: TRBJ2-2
cdr3_aa: CASSLNIERNTGELFF

v_call: TRBV28
j_call: TRBJ2-1
cdr3_aa: CASSLSTGRGGYNEQFF

v_call: TRBV28
j_call: TRBJ2-2
cdr3_aa: CASKRGLAGGTYTGELFF

v_call: TRBV7-9
j_call: NA
cdr3_aa: CASSSQPGQPYEQYF

v_call: TRBV7-8
j_call: TRBJ2-7
cdr3_aa: CASSSGGTTYEQYF

v_call: TRBV30
j_call: TRBJ1-5
cdr3_aa: CAWSDSSRPQHF

v_call: TRBV5-1
j_call: TRBJ2-2
cdr3_aa: CASSLWQAAGDTGELFF

v_call: TRBV5-1
j_call: TRBJ2-2
cdr3_aa: CASSLKGGGDTGELFF

v_call: TRBV18
j_call: TRBJ2-1
cdr3_aa: CASSPTGRRDYNEQFF

v_call: TRBV5-1
j_call: TRBJ2-5
cdr3_aa: CASSPGGGQETQYF